This paragraph covers one T cell receptor beta chain sequence. Its antigen is undetermined. This could be a read error, since a much larger clone is one nucleotide away. The CDR3 has 15 amino acids. Germline V gene data show CDR1 as LNHDA and CDR2 as SQIVND (reference sequence). This record belongs to a study of Graves' ophthalmopathy and Graves' hyperthyroidism. About the study: The authors defined stable hyperthyroidism as no ophthalmopathy within 18 months of follow-up. Broader study findings: As the model predicted ophthalmopathy progression, it achieved a sensitivity of just over 70% and a specificity of 72.22%.

Amplification of TCR beta CDR3 regions used RNA transcripts. HTBI primers primed a first-round RT-PCR, and a second-round multiplex PCR followed. TCRdb reprocessed the multiplex PCR reads via MiXCR and lists one record per CDR3 protein. The table shows around 1,000,000 distinct CDR3 sequences, with approximately 35% occurring only once. The source of this sequence is an adult man with Graves' hyperthyroidism. The sample consisted of peripheral blood or thyroid tissue (not recorded which). The chain is built from TRBV19 and TRBJ2-5; a weak D match, TRBD2 (5 bases). In nucleotides, the CDR3 is TGTGCCAGTAGTCCAATCGGAGGTTCCCAAGGGACCCAGTACTTC. Its protein is CASSPIGGSQGTQYF. Supplemented by reference TRBV19 and TRBJ2-5, the full variable domain reads DGGITQSPKYLFRKEGQNVTLSCEQNLNHDAMYWYRQDPGQGLRLIYYSQIVNDFQKGDIAEGYSVSREKKESFPLTVTSAQKNPTAFYLCASSPIGGSQGTQYFGPGTRLLVL.